The TCR beta chain described here comes from a study of blood T cells in healthy people across ages. Comment on this clonotype: The antigen is not known.

Germline-derived CDR1 and CDR2 are SNHLY and FYNNEI. This CDR3 spans 13 amino acids. Trimming pared 1 base from V and 4 bases from J, leaving 7 bases between. Together with a sample-barcoded 5' primer, a J-beta primer mix was included in a second PCR lasting about 7 to 12 cycles. TCRdb itself ran the 5' RACE reads through MiXCR, one entry per CDR3 protein. The sample includes around 1,000,000 distinct CDR3 sequences, less than 25% of them seen just once. In terms of origin and age, donors were healthy Caucasian individuals from Russia aged about 6 to 90. The study, taken as a whole, reports: Long-lived donors exceeded aged donors in naive CD4+ cells and diversity. The unknown donor CMV status may have confounded expanded clonotype changes.

This sample was also put to use in a study of T cells of mothers and their children. As that report states: Each child contributed approximately 2.9 million TCR beta CDR3 reads, while each mother contributed over 8 million.

The V gene is TRBV2, the J gene TRBJ1-2; D gene uncertain. The material sequenced was blood. This clonotype was sampled from a girl aged 2 to 9 in good health. CDR3 region: CASSEGNGYGYTF. For the CDR3, the DNA is TGTGCCAGCAGTGAAGGAAACGGCTATGGCTACACCTTC.